A single sample gave rise to the 18 T cell receptor beta chains below, sequenced in a study of control samples from healthy donors and cancer patients. The protocol was immunoSEQ multiplex PCR, while the TCRdb copy is restricted to in-frame clones and leaves out a portion. The table lists 150,000 to 160,000 clones, 85% to 95% of them singletons, with roughly 2.3% in the top ten. The sample consisted of blood. These receptors were obtained from a man aged 50 or older in good health.

This chain uses TRBV5-1 with TRBJ2-7; 10 nucleotides agree with TRBD1. Germline lookup yields CDR1 SGHRS and CDR2 YFSETQ. The CDR3 runs to 14 residues. The V and J ends lost 4 bases and 4 bases, in that order; junction bases with no gene match: 5. The CDR3 DNA reads TGCGCCAGCAGCAGGGACAGGGGAGTGTACGAGCAGTACTTC. Translating gives CASSRDRGVYEQYF.

The V and J genes are TRBV28 and TRBJ1-2; D perhaps matches TRBD1 (5 bases). The germline gives CDR1 MDHEN, CDR2 SYDVKM. V lost 5 bases, J lost 1 base, and 14 bases lay in between. The CDR3 sequence is 15 residues long. This chain's CDR3 is CASSLRGGRNYGYTF. The CDR3 DNA is TGTGCCAGCAGTCTCCGGGGGGGTCGTAACTATGGCTACACCTTC.

This sequence joins TRBV5-1 and TRBJ1-1; 7 nucleotides align to TRBD1. V gave up 1 base and J gave up 4 bases; unmatched junction bases: 10. Germline CDR1 reads SGHRS; CDR2 reads YFSETQ. The CDR3 contains 16 residues. The DNA for the CDR3 is TGCGCCAGCAGCTTGACTCCCACAGGGGTCGGCACTGAAGCTTTCTTT. Its translation: CASSLTPTGVGTEAFF. The whole variable domain, remainder taken from reference TRBV5-1 and TRBJ1-1, is KAGVTQTPRYLIKTRGQQVTLSCSPISGHRSVSWYQQTPGQGLQFLFEYFSETQRNKGNFPGRFSGRQFSNSRSEMNVSTLELGDSALYLCASSLTPTGVGTEAFFGQGTRLTVV.

The CDR3 sequence is CASSLGRASYNEQFF. CDR3 sequence (DNA): TGTGCCAGCAGCTTAGGGAGGGCCTCCTACAATGAGCAGTTCTTC. V is TRBV11-3 and J is TRBJ2-1; possible D gene TRBD2, 6 bases. Trimming left V 1 base short and J 0 bases short, with 7 bases between. CDR1 is SGHNT, CDR2 YENEEA, per germline. The CDR3 covers 15 residues.

The chain links TRBV2 to TRBJ1-3; D possibly corresponds to TRBD1 (5 bases). Trimming left V 2 bases short and J 1 base short, with 15 bases between. CDR1 is SNHLY, CDR2 FYNNEI, per germline. CDR3 length: 17 amino acids. CDR3 in amino acids: CASSELATGGSGNTIYF. The DNA for the CDR3 is TGTGCCAGCAGTGAACTAGCGACCGGGGGATCTGGAAACACCATATATTTT.

V gene TRBV9 combines with J gene TRBJ2-3; D gene unclear. Germline V gene sequence: CDR1 SGDLS, CDR2 YYNGEE. CDR3 length equals 15 residues. V was trimmed by 0 bases and J by 2 bases, leaving 10 bases between them. The CDR3 sequence: CASSVGREPTDTQYF. CDR3 coding DNA: TGTGCCAGCAGCGTAGGTAGAGAGCCCACAGATACGCAGTATTTT.

DNA for the CDR3: TGTGCCAGCAGCTTTACCGGGACAGGGGTGAACATTCAGTACTTC. This sequence encodes CASSFTGTGVNIQYF. The rearrangement links TRBV5-6 to TRBJ2-4; 10 bases align to TRBD1. The CDR3 covers 15 residues. Per germline, CDR1 SGHDT and CDR2 YYEEEE. The V gene end was trimmed by 2 bases and the J gene end by 7 bases; junction bases not matched to a gene: 6.

About this clone itself: This same CDR3 is encoded by further DNA sequences in the sample. The chain uses TRBV18 and TRBJ2-3; TRBD2 aligns across 11 bases. The CDR3 spans 15 residues. V shed 3 bases, J shed 3 bases, and the junction held 2 bases outside the gene matches. Germline CDR1 KGHSH, CDR2 LQKENI. In nucleotides, the CDR3 is TGTGCCAGCTCACCTCTAGCGGGAGGAACAGATACGCAGTATTTT. Translated: CASSPLAGGTDTQYF.

This chain joins TRBV6-5 and TRBJ2-2; no reliable D call. Per the germline V gene, CDR1 is MNHEY and CDR2 is SVGAGI. There are 14 residues in the CDR3. Trimming cost V 6 bases and J 0 bases, with 8 bases left between them. The CDR3 protein is CASRLGPNTGELFF. CDR3 nucleotide sequence: TGTGCCAGCAGGCTAGGACCGAACACCGGGGAGCTGTTTTTT.

CDR3 protein: CASSLTRDHNEQFF. CDR3 nucleotide sequence: TGTGCCAGCAGCTTGACGCGGGACCACAATGAGCAGTTCTTC. The rearrangement uses TRBV5-4 and TRBJ2-1; D is perhaps TRBD2 (6 bases). Deletions cut 1 base from V and 5 bases from J, with 10 bases between. Germline CDR1 reads SGHNT; CDR2 reads YYREEE (reference sequence). This CDR3 is built from 14 residues.

The chain combines TRBV27 with TRBJ1-2, with 7 positions matching TRBD1. CDR1 and CDR2 from the germline V gene are MNHEY and SMNVEV (reference sequence). The CDR3 is 16 amino acids. After removal of 4 bases from V and 5 bases from J, the junction contained 13 bases not matched to a gene. The CDR3 is CASSSGQGDGRYGYTF. The DNA for the CDR3 is TGTGCCAGCAGTTCAGGGCAGGGGGATGGAAGGTATGGCTACACCTTC.

The chain recombines TRBV18 with TRBJ2-7, with TRBD1 matching 10 bases. V shed 6 bases and J 5 bases; nucleotides not matched to a gene: 7. CDR1 KGHSH and CDR2 LQKENI come from the germline V gene. CDR3 length: 14 residues. CDR3 loop: CASSSGQGFHEQYF. The CDR3, as DNA: TGTGCCAGCTCGTCGGGACAGGGGTTCCACGAGCAGTACTTC.

V and J are TRBV5-1 and TRBJ2-7, with a possible D match to TRBD2 (6 bases). Germline loops: CDR1 SGHRS, CDR2 YFSETQ. Between the trimmed V and J ends, which lost 5 bases and 3 bases, there was a span of 15 bases. The CDR3 is made up of 14 amino acids. The CDR3 spells CASRSGTADYEQYF. The CDR3 nucleotides are TGCGCCAGCAGATCCGGGACTGCCGACTACGAGCAGTACTTC.

V gene TRBV2 combines with J gene TRBJ2-3; tentatively, D is TRBD2 (5 bases). This CDR3 has 12 residues. CDR1 and CDR2 from the germline V gene are SNHLY and FYNNEI. Trimming removed 6 bases from V and 5 bases from J, with 9 bases in between. The CDR3 DNA reads as TGTGCCAGCAGCGGACTTCTAGATACGCAGTATTTT. It translates to CASSGLLDTQYF.

This rearrangement joins TRBV19 to TRBJ2-3; 7 bases line up with TRBD1. Trimming at V came to 2 bases and at J to 5 bases, leaving 7 bases not matched to a gene. The CDR3 is 15 amino acids. CDR1 is LNHDA, CDR2 SQIVND, per germline (reference sequence). The CDR3 protein is CASSIKAGGEDTQYF. The CDR3 DNA reads TGTGCCAGTAGTATAAAGGCAGGGGGAGAAGATACGCAGTATTTT.

This clone was seen just once. This chain links TRBV10-3 with TRBJ1-2; TRBD1 might be the D (6 bases). The CDR3 spans 15 residues. Germline lookup yields CDR1 ENHRY and CDR2 SYGVKD. The V and J ends lost 0 bases and 5 bases respectively, with 13 bases between them. The CDR3 DNA sequence: TGTGCCATCAGTGAGTCGACTCAAGGGGGGTATGGCTACACCTTC. Translation: CAISESTQGGYGYTF.

The rearrangement joins TRBV27 to TRBJ1-5; possibly TRBD1 for D (5 bases). The length of the CDR3 is 16 residues. V was cut by 8 bases and J by 2 bases, with 19 bases left in between. Per germline, CDR1 MNHEY and CDR2 SMNVEV (reference sequence). This CDR3 is CASPMYGGWGNQPQHF. The DNA of the CDR3 is TGTGCCAGCCCAATGTACGGGGGTTGGGGCAATCAGCCCCAGCATTTT.

The chain uses TRBV5-1 and TRBJ1-4; D may be TRBD1 (5 bases). CDR3 size: 15 residues. V lost 2 bases, J lost 7 bases, and 15 bases lay in between. Per the germline V gene, CDR1 is SGHRS and CDR2 is YFSETQ. The CDR3 DNA sequence: TGCGCCAGCAGCTTACGGGGGGGAATGACTGAAAAACTGTTTTTT. This translates into CASSLRGGMTEKLFF.